Detailed here is one T cell receptor beta chain. The data belong to a study of T-cell reconstitution after alpha-beta-depleted transplantation in children. Unique molecular identifiers tagged the TCRbeta library. In TCRdb, the PCR reads were re-called with MiXCR into one record per CDR3 protein. The sample includes about 590,000 distinct CDR3 sequences, roughly 13% seen only once; the top ten take around 2.2%. Trimming left V 5 bases short and J 2 bases short, with 14 bases between. This CDR3 spans 15 amino acids. Germline assignment: CDR1 SGHVS and CDR2 FQNEAQ. The receptor comes from a male patient aged 5 to 17 who had a stem cell transplant for acute myeloid leukemia, so the T cells may come from the graft donor. The sequencing here drew on PBMCs, mostly from graft donor cells, taken 360 days after TCRalphabeta/CD19-depleted stem cell transplant. This sequence joins TRBV7-8 and TRBJ2-3; D is tentatively TRBD1 or TRBD2 (5 bases each). CDR3 nucleotides: TGTGCCAGCAGCCTTCGGGACCAATACACAGATACGCAGTATTTT. This sequence encodes CASSLRDQYTDTQYF.